The rows below give T cell receptor beta chains drawn from one sample of a study of blood T cell repertoires in COVID-19. Here immunoSEQ multiplex PCR was the method, and the copy in TCRdb shows in-frame clones only, minus some. The sample lists approximately 150,000 clones; about 82% were seen once. The sample consisted of PBMCs or T cells enriched from blood (not recorded which). These receptors came from a woman aged 40 to 49 who had recovered from COVID-19. The CDR3 runs from the conserved cysteine through the conserved F or W. A D gene is named only where the DNA matches it firmly. Size values are once, few and many counts, or a class for expanded clones, and some rows have none.

J | size | D | length | V | DNA | CDR3
TRBJ1-2 | - | - | 15 | TRBV10-3 | TGTGCCATCAGTGAGTCCCGAGACAGAGACTATGGCTACACCTTC | CAISESRDRDYGYTF
TRBJ1-1 | few | - | 13 | TRBV5-1 | TGCGCCAGCAGGCCGGGAATGAACACTGAAGCTTTCTTT | CASRPGMNTEAFF
TRBJ1-1 | - | TRBD1 | 13 | TRBV29-1 | TGCAGCTTCCGGACAGGTCTGAACACTGAAGCTTTCTTT | CSFRTGLNTEAFF
TRBJ2-1 | many | TRBD2 | 18 | TRBV7-6 | TGTGCCAGCAGCTTAATGTCTAGCGGGGGAAAACTATACAATGAGCAGTTCTTC | CASSLMSSGGKLYNEQFF
TRBJ2-7 | - | TRBD1 | 13 | TRBV12-3/TRBV12-4 | TGTGCCAGCAGTTTCCCAGGGGGCGACGAGCAGTACTTC | CASSFPGGDEQYF
TRBJ1-2 | - | - | 12 | TRBV12-3/TRBV12-4 | TGTGCCAGCAGCCAGGGGATCTATGGCTACACCTTC | CASSQGIYGYTF
TRBJ2-5 | - | - | 16 | TRBV9 | TGTGCCAGCAGCGTAAGGGGGAATGGGTACCAAGAGACCCAGTACTTC | CASSVRGNGYQETQYF
TRBJ2-7 | - | - | 14 | TRBV7-8 | TGTGCCAGCAGCAGTGAGGGTTGGGCTCCGGAGCAGTACTTC | CASSSEGWAPEQYF
TRBJ2-2 | few | TRBD2 | 16 | TRBV11-2 | TGTGCCAGCAGCTCCGTGGCGGGAGCGGACACCGGGGAGCTGTTTTTT | CASSSVAGADTGELFF
TRBJ1-3 | - | TRBD1 | 15 | TRBV2 | TGTGCCAGCAGTGCACAGGGGCTAAGAGGAAACACCATATATTTT | CASSAQGLRGNTIYF
TRBJ2-3 | - | - | 15 | TRBV2 | TGTGCCAGCAGTGGTGGGGGCGGGAGATCAGATACGCAGTATTTT | CASSGGGGRSDTQYF
TRBJ1-1 | - | - | 15 | TRBV6-6 | TGTGCCAGCAGGCTAGACAGGCCAATGAACACTGAAGCTTTCTTT | CASRLDRPMNTEAFF
TRBJ2-7 | - | TRBD1 | 16 | TRBV5-1 | TGCGCCAGCAGCCGAGAAGGACAGGGGTCCTCCTACGAGCAGTACTTC | CASSREGQGSSYEQYF
TRBJ2-7 | few | - | 14 | TRBV5-1 | TGCGCCAGCAGCCCCTACGGGACAAGATACGAGCAGTACTTC | CASSPYGTRYEQYF
TRBJ1-1 | - | - | 13 | TRBV2 | TGTGCCAGCAGTGGGGGGGTTAACACTGAAGCTTTCTTT | CASSGGVNTEAFF
TRBJ1-4 | - | - | 14 | TRBV7-9 | TGTGCCAGCAGCGGGGCGGGGCAGGGTGAAAAACTGTTTTTT | CASSGAGQGEKLFF
TRBJ2-3 | - | - | 14 | TRBV24-1 | TGTGCCACCGGAGACAGGGAGGGCACAGATACGCAGTATTTT | CATGDREGTDTQYF
TRBJ2-2 | - | TRBD1 | 15 | TRBV4-1 | TGCGCCAGCAGCCTAGCACAGGGGGCGGACGGGGAGCTGTTTTTT | CASSLAQGADGELFF
TRBJ2-2 | - | - | 13 | TRBV9 | TGTGCCAGCAGCGTGCAACGGGGCGGGGAGCTGTTTTTT | CASSVQRGGELFF
TRBJ2-2 | - | - | 14 | TRBV5-1 | TGCGCCAGCAGCTTACAGGGGAGGACCGGGGAGCTGTTTTTT | CASSLQGRTGELFF
TRBJ2-6 | once | - | 17 | TRBV9 | TGTGCCAGCAGCCATCCTCCCCAGGGTATCGGGGCCAACGTCCTGACTTTC | CASSHPPQGIGANVLTF
TRBJ1-1 | few | - | 14 | TRBV2 | TGTGCCAGCACCGACCCCCAAGCGAACGCTGAAGCTTTCTTT | CASTDPQANAEAFF
TRBJ1-2 | - | TRBD1 | 17 | TRBV7-3 | TGTGCCAGCAGCCCTATTGAGGGGACAGAAACTAACTATGGCTACACCTTC | CASSPIEGTETNYGYTF
TRBJ1-1 | - | - | 13 | TRBV10-1 | TGCGCCAGCAGACCGGACAGTTCCACTGAAGCTTTCTTT | CASRPDSSTEAFF
TRBJ2-6 | once | TRBD1 | 19 | TRBV10-3 | TGTGCCATCAGTGGTAGATGGGGACAGGGAATTGGTGGGGCCAACGTCCTGACTTTC | CAISGRWGQGIGGANVLTF
TRBJ1-4 | - | - | 15 | TRBV4-1 | TGCGCCAGCAGCCAACCTCATAAGCGGGATGAAAAACTGTTTTTT | CASSQPHKRDEKLFF
TRBJ1-1 | - | - | 15 | TRBV6-5 | TGTGCCAGCACCCGAGGTGGCAGCTTGAACACTGAAGCTTTCTTT | CASTRGGSLNTEAFF
TRBJ1-2 | - | - | 14 | TRBV5-5 | TGTGCCAGCAGCTTGGCCCCGGGGAACTATGGCTACACCTTC | CASSLAPGNYGYTF
TRBJ2-5 | - | TRBD2 | 19 | TRBV2 | TGTGCCAGCATCCGAGGGCCGACTAGCGGGAGAAGGCGCCAAGAGACCCAGTACTTC | CASIRGPTSGRRRQETQYF
TRBJ1-4 | - | TRBD1 | 15 | TRBV28 | TGTGCCGGATCAGCCGGACAGGGAACTAATGAAAAACTGTTTTTT | CAGSAGQGTNEKLFF
TRBJ2-2 | - | TRBD2 | 14 | TRBV3-1/TRBV3-2 | TGTGCCAGCAGTCGCGGGAGAAAGACCGGGGAGCTGTTTTTT | CASSRGRKTGELFF
TRBJ2-1 | once | - | 15 | TRBV2 | TGTGCCAGCAGTCCACAGGATTTGCCGCACAATGAGCAGTTCTTC | CASSPQDLPHNEQFF
TRBJ1-1 | once | - | 13 | TRBV7-9 | TGTGCCAGCAGCCCTACCGGGAACACTGAAGCTTTCTTT | CASSPTGNTEAFF
TRBJ1-1 | - | - | 13 | TRBV7-9 | TGTGCCAGCAGCTTAGATTTGGGCCATGAAGCTTTCTTT | CASSLDLGHEAFF
TRBJ2-1 | - | TRBD2 | 15 | TRBV2 | TGTGCCAGCAGTGAGACTAGCGGGGGGCACAATGAGCAGTTCTTC | CASSETSGGHNEQFF
TRBJ2-2 | - | TRBD1 | 16 | TRBV24-1 | TGTGCCACCAGTGAAACCGGGACAGGGAAAACCGGGGAGCTGTTTTTT | CATSETGTGKTGELFF
TRBJ2-7 | - | - | 13 | TRBV27 | TGTGCCAGCAGCCCAGCAGGGGTGTACGAGCAGTACTTC | CASSPAGVYEQYF
TRBJ1-2 | - | TRBD1 | 13 | TRBV2 | TGTGCCAGCAGTGAGGGACAGAACTATGGCTACACCTTC | CASSEGQNYGYTF
TRBJ2-1 | - | TRBD1 | 16 | TRBV5-1 | TGCGCCAGCAGATCCGAAACAGGGGCGGCCTACAATGAGCAGTTCTTC | CASRSETGAAYNEQFF
TRBJ1-4 | - | - | 15 | TRBV4-1 | TGCGCCAGCAGCCAACTACTAGGGACTAATGAAAAACTGTTTTTT | CASSQLLGTNEKLFF
TRBJ1-5 | - | - | 15 | TRBV28 | TGTGCCAGCAGTTCCTCCGGGGGGGCCGATCAGCCCCAGCATTTT | CASSSSGGADQPQHF
TRBJ2-7 | - | TRBD1 | 12 | TRBV6-6 | TGTGCCAGCAGGCTACAGGGGTACGAGCAGTACTTC | CASRLQGYEQYF
TRBJ1-1 | few | TRBD1 | 15 | TRBV3-1/TRBV3-2 | TGTGCCAGCAGCCACCCCCAGGGGGCGAACACTGAAGCTTTCTTT | CASSHPQGANTEAFF
TRBJ1-1 | - | - | 14 | TRBV6-5 | TGTGCCAGCTCGTGGGGAGGGGGGAACACTGAAGCTTTCTTT | CASSWGGGNTEAFF
TRBJ2-5 | - | - | 15 | TRBV4-1 | TGCGCCAGCAGCCCTCAGCGAACCCCTGAGGAGACCCAGTACTTC | CASSPQRTPEETQYF
TRBJ1-5 | once | - | 14 | TRBV7-8 | TGTGCCAGCAGCTTAAGAACAGCGGATCAGCCCCAGCATTTT | CASSLRTADQPQHF
TRBJ1-1 | - | - | 14 | TRBV29-1 | TGCAGCGTTGAACCCGGGGGGTACAACACTGAAGCTTTCTTT | CSVEPGGYNTEAFF
TRBJ2-6 | - | - | 16 | TRBV21-1 | TGTGCCAGCATCCTGATGGGCCTATCTGGGGCCAACGTCCTGACTTTC | CASILMGLSGANVLTF
TRBJ2-5 | - | TRBD2 | 16 | TRBV7-9 | TGTGCCAGCACCGAGGGGTGGGGAGGGGTAGGAGAGACCCAGTACTTC | CASTEGWGGVGETQYF